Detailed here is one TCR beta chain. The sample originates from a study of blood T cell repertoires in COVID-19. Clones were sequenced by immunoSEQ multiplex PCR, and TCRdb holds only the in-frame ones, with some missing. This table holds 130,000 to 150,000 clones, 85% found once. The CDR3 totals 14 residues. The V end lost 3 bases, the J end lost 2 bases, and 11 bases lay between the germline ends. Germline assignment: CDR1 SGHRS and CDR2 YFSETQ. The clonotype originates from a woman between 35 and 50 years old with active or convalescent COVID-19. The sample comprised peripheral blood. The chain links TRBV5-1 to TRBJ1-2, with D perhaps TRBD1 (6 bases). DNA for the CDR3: TGCGCCAGCAGCTCCCAGCAGGGGAACTATGGCTACACCTTC. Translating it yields CASSSQQGNYGYTF. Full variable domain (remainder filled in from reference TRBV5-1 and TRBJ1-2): KAGVTQTPRYLIKTRGQQVTLSCSPISGHRSVSWYQQTPGQGLQFLFEYFSETQRNKGNFPGRFSGRQFSNSRSEMNVSTLELGDSALYLCASSSQQGNYGYTFGSGTRLTVV.